Listed below are T cell receptor beta chains from one sample, sequenced in a study of cytomegalovirus exposure and HLA in healthy donors. Sequencing used immunoSEQ multiplex PCR; TCRdb keeps in-frame clones, though not all of them. The table has 150,000 or so clones, roughly 75% seen once. Source material: PBMCs. The receptors come from a man between 18 and 35 years old in good health and CMV-seropositive. The CDR3 runs from the conserved cysteine through the conserved F or W. D genes are given only for firm matches. Only some rows state a clone size, as once, few, many or a class for expanded clones.

d_gene: .
abundance: .
j_gene: TRBJ1-2
v_gene: TRBV6-5
CDR3aa: CASSYSGGLGYTF
CDR3nt: TGTGCCAGCAGTTACTCTGGAGGGCTGGGCTACACCTTC

d_gene: TRBD2
abundance: .
j_gene: TRBJ2-3
v_gene: TRBV28
CDR3aa: CASSLPSMRPGAGEDTQYF
CDR3nt: TGTGCCAGCAGTTTACCATCCATGCGCCCTGGAGCGGGAGAGGATACGCAGTATTTT

d_gene: .
abundance: .
j_gene: TRBJ1-2
v_gene: TRBV28
CDR3aa: CASRAPQGQTSNYGYTF
CDR3nt: TGTGCCAGCAGAGCCCCTCAGGGGCAGACATCTAACTATGGCTACACCTTC

d_gene: TRBD1
abundance: .
j_gene: TRBJ1-2
v_gene: TRBV5-1
CDR3aa: CASSEATGGLYGYTF
CDR3nt: TGCGCCAGCAGCGAGGCGACAGGGGGCCTATATGGCTACACCTTC

d_gene: .
abundance: .
j_gene: TRBJ2-3
v_gene: TRBV4-1
CDR3aa: CASSQGIPGTDTQYF
CDR3nt: TGCGCCAGCAGCCAAGGCATCCCAGGGACAGATACGCAGTATTTT

d_gene: .
abundance: .
j_gene: TRBJ1-1
v_gene: TRBV5-1
CDR3aa: CASSLTGTKRVNTEAFF
CDR3nt: TGCGCCAGCAGCTTAACCGGGACAAAAAGGGTGAACACTGAAGCTTTCTTT

d_gene: TRBD1
abundance: .
j_gene: TRBJ2-3
v_gene: TRBV11-3
CDR3aa: CASSLGQNTDTQYF
CDR3nt: TGTGCCAGCAGCTTGGGACAGAACACAGATACGCAGTATTTT

d_gene: .
abundance: .
j_gene: TRBJ1-1
v_gene: TRBV28
CDR3aa: CASSTVTGGGNTEAFF
CDR3nt: TGTGCCAGCAGTACCGTCACGGGGGGTGGCAACACTGAAGCTTTCTTT

d_gene: TRBD1
abundance: .
j_gene: TRBJ2-7
v_gene: TRBV10-2
CDR3aa: CASRDRGSYEQYF
CDR3nt: TGCGCCAGCAGGGACAGGGGCTCCTACGAGCAGTACTTC

d_gene: TRBD2
abundance: few
j_gene: TRBJ2-7
v_gene: TRBV4-2
CDR3aa: CASSQDRWTSDSYEQYF
CDR3nt: TGTGCCAGCAGCCAAGATCGCTGGACTAGCGACTCCTACGAGCAGTACTTC

d_gene: .
abundance: .
j_gene: TRBJ1-5
v_gene: TRBV19
CDR3aa: CASSLQDGLSNQPQHF
CDR3nt: TGTGCCAGTAGTTTGCAGGATGGCCTGAGCAATCAGCCCCAGCATTTT

d_gene: TRBD1
abundance: .
j_gene: TRBJ1-1
v_gene: TRBV10-3
CDR3aa: CAISDRQGGLAFF
CDR3nt: TGTGCCATCAGTGATAGACAGGGGGGATTGGCTTTCTTT

d_gene: TRBD1
abundance: .
j_gene: TRBJ2-7
v_gene: TRBV25-1
CDR3aa: CASSPKGGQGKNEQYF
CDR3nt: TGTGCCAGCAGCCCCAAGGGGGGACAGGGTAAAAACGAGCAGTACTTC

d_gene: TRBD2
abundance: few
j_gene: TRBJ2-3
v_gene: TRBV4-2
CDR3aa: CASSQAGLAGTGGTQYF
CDR3nt: TGTGCCAGCAGCCAAGCGGGACTAGCGGGAACGGGGGGGACGCAGTATTTT

d_gene: TRBD2
abundance: .
j_gene: TRBJ2-1
v_gene: TRBV9
CDR3aa: CASSVSGRSSYNEQFF
CDR3nt: TGTGCCAGCAGCGTGAGCGGGAGGTCTTCCTACAATGAGCAGTTCTTC

d_gene: .
abundance: .
j_gene: TRBJ1-1
v_gene: TRBV30
CDR3aa: CAWRGWRVSTEAFF
CDR3nt: TGTGCCTGGAGGGGTTGGAGGGTAAGCACTGAAGCTTTCTTT

d_gene: TRBD1
abundance: .
j_gene: TRBJ2-7
v_gene: TRBV28
CDR3aa: CASSSRDRGWYEQYF
CDR3nt: TGTGCCAGCAGTTCGAGGGACAGGGGGTGGTACGAGCAGTACTTC

d_gene: .
abundance: .
j_gene: TRBJ2-7
v_gene: TRBV6-1
CDR3aa: CASSEAVGEQYF
CDR3nt: TGTGCCAGCAGTGAAGCAGTCGGGGAGCAGTACTTC

d_gene: .
abundance: .
j_gene: TRBJ2-7
v_gene: TRBV6-5
CDR3aa: CASVSSAAYEQYF
CDR3nt: TGTGCCAGCGTTTCTAGCGCCGCCTACGAGCAGTACTTC

d_gene: TRBD1
abundance: .
j_gene: TRBJ1-4
v_gene: TRBV10-3
CDR3aa: CATYSGTGLEKLFF
CDR3nt: TGTGCCACCTATTCAGGGACAGGTCTGGAAAAACTGTTTTTT

d_gene: .
abundance: .
j_gene: TRBJ1-3
v_gene: TRBV6-1
CDR3aa: CASIRSGTGNTIYF
CDR3nt: TGTGCCAGCATCCGTTCGGGTACTGGAAACACCATATATTTT

d_gene: TRBD2
abundance: .
j_gene: TRBJ2-3
v_gene: TRBV4-1
CDR3aa: CASSPGLAVQDTQYF
CDR3nt: TGCGCCAGCAGCCCGGGACTAGCGGTTCAAGATACGCAGTATTTT

d_gene: .
abundance: .
j_gene: TRBJ2-7
v_gene: TRBV11-3
CDR3aa: CASSLVGGEQYF
CDR3nt: TGTGCCAGCAGCTTAGTCGGTGGCGAGCAGTACTTC

d_gene: .
abundance: .
j_gene: TRBJ2-3
v_gene: TRBV7-3
CDR3aa: CASSSFDSGAGDTQYF
CDR3nt: TGTGCCAGCAGCTCCTTCGATAGCGGAGCCGGCGATACGCAGTATTTT

d_gene: .
abundance: .
j_gene: TRBJ2-7
v_gene: TRBV12-1
CDR3aa: CASSYDAGTGTYEQYF
CDR3nt: TGTGCCAGCAGTTATGACGCCGGGACAGGAACCTACGAGCAGTACTTC

d_gene: .
abundance: .
j_gene: TRBJ2-7
v_gene: TRBV28
CDR3aa: CASSLGWRKSYEQYF
CDR3nt: TGTGCCAGCAGTTTAGGATGGAGGAAGTCCTACGAGCAGTACTTC

d_gene: TRBD1
abundance: .
j_gene: TRBJ1-3
v_gene: TRBV2
CDR3aa: CASRDRGSPSGNTIYF
CDR3nt: TGTGCCAGCCGGGACAGGGGATCCCCCTCTGGAAACACCATATATTTT

d_gene: TRBD1
abundance: .
j_gene: TRBJ2-1
v_gene: TRBV7-9
CDR3aa: CASSSGQGIYNEQFF
CDR3nt: TGTGCCAGCAGCTCAGGACAGGGTATCTACAATGAGCAGTTCTTC

d_gene: .
abundance: .
j_gene: TRBJ1-1
v_gene: TRBV18
CDR3aa: CASSRPDRTNTEAFF
CDR3nt: TGTGCCAGCTCACGGCCGGACAGAACTAACACTGAAGCTTTCTTT

d_gene: .
abundance: .
j_gene: TRBJ2-1
v_gene: TRBV7-9
CDR3aa: CASSKGGGENEQFF
CDR3nt: TGTGCCAGCAGCAAAGGCGGTGGAGAGAATGAGCAGTTCTTC

d_gene: .
abundance: .
j_gene: TRBJ1-5
v_gene: TRBV19
CDR3aa: CASSITLRPGDQPQHF
CDR3nt: TGTGCCAGTAGTATCACCCTGCGGCCAGGGGATCAGCCCCAGCATTTT

d_gene: .
abundance: .
j_gene: TRBJ2-7
v_gene: TRBV18
CDR3aa: CASSPLAGYEQYF
CDR3nt: TGTGCCAGCTCACCATTGGCAGGCTACGAGCAGTACTTC

d_gene: TRBD2
abundance: .
j_gene: TRBJ2-1
v_gene: TRBV6-5
CDR3aa: CASRAGWGNEQFF
CDR3nt: TGTGCCAGCCGAGCGGGATGGGGCAATGAGCAGTTCTTC

d_gene: .
abundance: few
j_gene: TRBJ2-7
v_gene: TRBV5-1
CDR3aa: CASSFNRPPAEQYF
CDR3nt: TGCGCCAGCAGCTTTAACAGGCCCCCCGCCGAGCAGTACTTC

d_gene: .
abundance: .
j_gene: TRBJ1-1
v_gene: TRBV13
CDR3aa: CASSPNWSNAREAFF
CDR3nt: TGTGCCAGCAGCCCCAATTGGTCGAACGCGCGTGAAGCTTTCTTT